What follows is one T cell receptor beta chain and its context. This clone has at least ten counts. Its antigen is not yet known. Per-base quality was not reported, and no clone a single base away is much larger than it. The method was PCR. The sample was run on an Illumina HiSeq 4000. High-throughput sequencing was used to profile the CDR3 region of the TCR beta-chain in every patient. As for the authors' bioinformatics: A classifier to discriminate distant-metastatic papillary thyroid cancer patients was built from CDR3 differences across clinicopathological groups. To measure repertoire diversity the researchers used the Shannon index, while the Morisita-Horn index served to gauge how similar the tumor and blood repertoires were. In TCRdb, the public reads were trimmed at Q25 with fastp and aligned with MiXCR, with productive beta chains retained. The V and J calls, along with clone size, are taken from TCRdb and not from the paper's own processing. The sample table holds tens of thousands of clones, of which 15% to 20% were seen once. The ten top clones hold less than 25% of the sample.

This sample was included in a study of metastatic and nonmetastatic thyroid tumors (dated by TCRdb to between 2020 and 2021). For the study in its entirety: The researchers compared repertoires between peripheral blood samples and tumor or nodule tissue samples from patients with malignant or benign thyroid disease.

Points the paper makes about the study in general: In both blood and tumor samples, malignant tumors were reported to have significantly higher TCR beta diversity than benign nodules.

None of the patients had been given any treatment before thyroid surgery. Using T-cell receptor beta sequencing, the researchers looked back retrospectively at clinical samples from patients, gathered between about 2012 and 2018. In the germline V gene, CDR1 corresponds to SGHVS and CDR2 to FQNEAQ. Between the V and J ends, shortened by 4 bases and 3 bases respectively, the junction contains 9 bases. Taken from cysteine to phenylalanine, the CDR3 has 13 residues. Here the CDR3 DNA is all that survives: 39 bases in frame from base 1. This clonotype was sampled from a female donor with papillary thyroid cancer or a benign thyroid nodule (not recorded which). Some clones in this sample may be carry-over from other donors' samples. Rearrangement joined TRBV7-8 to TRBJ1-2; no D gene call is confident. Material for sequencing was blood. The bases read TGTGCCAGCAGCTCGACGGATTACTATGGCTACACCTTC. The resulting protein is CASSSTDYYGYTF.